This TCR beta chain was sequenced during a study of cytomegalovirus exposure and HLA in healthy donors. Whole-study context: There were 90 million to 140 million unique TCR beta sequences, drawn from 180 million or so T cells, in an earlier analysis.

The CDR3 length is 11 residues. The germline V gene encodes CDR1 SNHLY and CDR2 FYNNEI. Between the trimmed V and J ends, which lost 2 bases and 8 bases, there was a span of 6 bases. The PCR used 60 Vbeta and 13 Jbeta primers. This table comes from immunoSEQ multiplex PCR, and its TCRdb copy is limited to in-frame clones, with some not included. The repertoire holds roughly 130,000 clones, with about 8.5% as singletons. About this clone: The sample contains more than one DNA sequence encoding this CDR3.

This chain uses TRBV2 with TRBJ1-1; the D is unclear. Sample: PBMCs. The receptor was derived from a middle-aged man in good health and CMV-seronegative. This chain's CDR3 is CASSETTEAFF. DNA for the CDR3: TGTGCCAGCAGTGAAACCACAGAAGCTTTCTTT.